This T cell receptor (beta chain) was identified during a study of blood T cells in healthy people across ages. The second PCR ran about 6 to 11 cycles with a sample-barcoded 5' primer and J-beta primers. Every cDNA molecule bore a tag from a template-switch adaptor containing 12 random nucleotides. Using its own MiXCR run on the 5' RACE reads, TCRdb lists one record per CDR3 protein. The profile covers fewer than 2,000,000 distinct CDR3 sequences, with about 35% appearing a single time and about 11% taken by the ten largest. A word on this clonotype: Antigen: not known.

This CDR3 spans 14 amino acids. Germline assignment: CDR1 MNHNS and CDR2 SASEGT. Overall study results and limits: There were more naive CD4+ cells and higher diversity in long-lived donors than in aged donors. Among T cells, TCR beta diversity per million cells dropped roughly linearly as age rose. Donor CMV status, an unknown factor, possibly confounded changes in expanded clonotypes.

The clonotype originates from a woman in her twenties or thirties in good health. The sequenced material came from blood. The gene calls are TRBV6-1 and TRBJ2-7, with TRBD1 matching over 7 bases. For the CDR3, the DNA is TGTGTCAACAGTGAGTGGACAGGTTCCTACGAGCAGTACTTC. Protein: CVNSEWTGSYEQYF.